Listed below are T cell receptor beta chains from one sample, sequenced in a study of cytomegalovirus exposure and HLA in healthy donors. Clones were read by immunoSEQ multiplex PCR, and TCRdb kept only the in-frame ones, dropping some. This table holds roughly 200,000 clones, 80% found once. Sequencing was carried out using PBMCs. These receptors were obtained from a boy between 10 and 17 years old in good health and CMV-seronegative. CDR3s include the opening cysteine and the closing phenylalanine or tryptophan. Fields, in order: D gene, V gene, J gene, clone size, CDR3 DNA, CDR3 protein. The D gene is left open where the match is weak. Clone size, where shown, is once, few, many, or a class for clones that have expanded.

TRBD1	TRBV7-8	TRBJ2-2	once	TGTGCCAGCAGCCGACTTTCCGGGACAGCGAACACCGGGGAGCTGTTTTTT	CASSRLSGTANTGELFF
TRBD1	TRBV19	TRBJ1-5	few	TGTGCCAGTAGACCGGGACAGGGGATTAATCAGCCCCAGCATTTT	CASRPGQGINQPQHF
.	TRBV10-3	TRBJ2-7	.	TGTGCCATCAGTGAGTGGGCTAAACACGAGCAGTACTTC	CAISEWAKHEQYF
.	TRBV30	TRBJ1-2	few	TGTGCCTGGAGTGTACACAGGACCGCTAACTATGGCTACACCTTC	CAWSVHRTANYGYTF
TRBD2	TRBV18	TRBJ2-5	.	TGTGCCAGCTCACCAGCGGGGGGCCGGGAGACCCAGTACTTC	CASSPAGGRETQYF
.	TRBV30	TRBJ2-5	.	TGTGCCTGGAGTGGAGCGGGAGAGACCCAGTACTTC	CAWSGAGETQYF
TRBD1	TRBV18	TRBJ1-2	.	TGTGCCAGCTCACCACCGACAGGGGCGGGCTACACCTTC	CASSPPTGAGYTF
.	TRBV19	TRBJ1-5	.	TGTGCCAGTAGCCCTCATGGGGAGAGCAATCAGCCCCAGCATTTT	CASSPHGESNQPQHF
.	TRBV4-1	TRBJ1-2	.	TGCGCCAGCCGTCGCGCCCCCGATGGCTACACCTTC	CASRRAPDGYTF
.	TRBV9	TRBJ1-2	.	TGTGCCAGCAGCGTAGTAGCGGGCCCGGGAAATGGCTACACCTTC	CASSVVAGPGNGYTF
.	TRBV6-5	TRBJ1-1	.	TGTGCCAGCAGTTTGACAGGTCGGCCTGAAGCTTTCTTT	CASSLTGRPEAFF
.	TRBV7-9	TRBJ1-4	.	TGTGCCAGCAGCTCTCGGGACACTGCAACTAATGAAAAACTGTTTTTT	CASSSRDTATNEKLFF
.	TRBV2	TRBJ1-2	.	TGTGCCAGCAGTGAGGCGGGGCCGGTCTATGGCTACACCTTC	CASSEAGPVYGYTF
.	TRBV5-4	TRBJ2-6	.	TGTGCCAGCAGACAGGCCTTACACCGCTCTGGGGCCAACGTCCTGACTTTC	CASRQALHRSGANVLTF
TRBD1	TRBV7-9	TRBJ1-2	.	TGTGCCAGCAGGTCTCCGGGACAGGGTTGGTATGGCTACACCTTC	CASRSPGQGWYGYTF
TRBD1	TRBV14	TRBJ1-1	few	TGTGCCAGCAGCCAAGGTGACAGGGGGCGCAGGAGCACTGAAGCTTTCTTT	CASSQGDRGRRSTEAFF
.	TRBV7-9	TRBJ2-2	.	TGTGCCAGCAGCTTAGGAGGCGGGCAGAACACCGGGGAGCTGTTTTTT	CASSLGGGQNTGELFF
.	TRBV10-3	TRBJ1-5	.	TGTGCCATCAAAGAGCAGACAGATCAGCCCCAGCATTTT	CAIKEQTDQPQHF